Described below is a single T cell receptor (beta chain) sequence and its context. Germline V lookup: CDR1 SGDLS, CDR2 YYNGEE. With 6 bases removed from V and 1 base from J, the gap between germline ends came to 10 bases. The CDR3 extends over 14 amino acids. The Seattle patients, enrolled during active infection, were followed longitudinally. This entry comes from a study of blood T cell repertoires in COVID-19. Overall study context: Material from acute and convalescent COVID-19 was sourced from the United States, Italy and Spain. Sample material is recorded as cDNA or gDNA derived from T cells, B-cell-depleted T cells, or PBMCs.

In the original analysis: How many nucleated cells were present was estimated from reference gene primer amplification. Assay: immunoSEQ multiplex PCR; the TCRdb copy retains only in-frame clones and omits some. That table furnishes V, J and clone size, whereas the DNA furnished D and trimming. The profile shows more than 300,000 clones, about nine tenths of them singletons. The specimen sequenced was peripheral blood. This TCR came from a woman under 40 with COVID-19, enrolled during active disease. V and J are TRBV9 and TRBJ2-2; maybe TRBD2 (6 bases). The CDR3 coding sequence is TGTGCCAGCACATCGGGGGAGAACACCGGGGAGCTGTTTTTT. As protein: CASTSGENTGELFF.